Listed below are T cell receptor beta chains from one sample, sequenced in a study of T cells of healthy individuals. TCRdb re-analysed the 5' RACE reads in MiXCR, keeping a single row per CDR3 protein. The sample yields around 63,000 distinct CDR3 sequences, 15% to 20% seen once. Receptor source: a human donor in good health. The CDR3 runs from the conserved cysteine through the conserved F or W. A D gene is named only where the DNA matches it firmly. For some rows the clone size is stated as once, few or many, or as a class when expanded; others skip it.

. | many | TRBJ1-4 | TRBV27 | TGTGCCAGCAGTCCGCGGACAGCTAATAATGAAAAACTGTTTTTT | CASSPRTANNEKLFF
TRBD1 | few | TRBJ1-1 | TRBV10-3 | TGTGCCATCAGTGTCAGGGGGCCCAACACTGAAGCTTTCTTT | CAISVRGPNTEAFF
TRBD1 | many | TRBJ2-7 | TRBV20-1 | TGCAGTGCACGGGACAGGGTCTACGAGCAGTACTTC | CSARDRVYEQYF
. | . | TRBJ1-6 | TRBV7-9 | TGTGCCAGCAGCTCACAACAGAGCCCCTATAATTCACCCCTCCACTTT | CASSSQQSPYNSPLHF
TRBD1 | many | TRBJ2-1 | TRBV19 | TGTGCCAGTAGTATGGACAGGGTGGCAAATGAGCAGTTCTTC | CASSMDRVANEQFF
TRBD2 | . | TRBJ2-3 | TRBV12-3/TRBV12-4 | TGTGCCAGCAGCCCTAATAGCGGGGGGAACACAGATACGCAGTATTTT | CASSPNSGGNTDTQYF
. | . | TRBJ2-3 | TRBV6-1 | TGTGCCAGCAGGGAAAATACAGATACGCAGTATTTT | CASRENTDTQYF
TRBD1 | few | TRBJ2-7 | TRBV24-1 | TGTGCCACAGTACCCCACTACCGGGACAGGTACTCCTACGAGCAGTACTTC | CATVPHYRDRYSYEQYF
. | . | TRBJ2-3 | TRBV11-1 | TGTGCCAGCATGCCGACCCGGGGCCGCACAGATACGCAGTATTTT | CASMPTRGRTDTQYF
TRBD1 | . | TRBJ1-4 | TRBV15 | TGTGCCACCAGCAGAGCTTCGACAGGGGGCGAAAAACTGTTTTTT | CATSRASTGGEKLFF
. | . | TRBJ2-5 | TRBV28 | TGTGCCAGCAGTTTCGCAGGGGCGGAGACCCAGTACTTC | CASSFAGAETQYF
. | many | TRBJ2-4 | TRBV5-6 | TGTGCCAGCAGTTCCGGACGGACCCATCGACAGTACTTC | CASSSGRTHRQYF
. | many | TRBJ2-2 | TRBV7-2 | TGTGCCAGCAGCTTACCCCTAGTAGTCGGGGAGCTGTTTTTT | CASSLPLVVGELFF
TRBD1 | . | TRBJ2-5 | TRBV28 | TGTGCCAGCAGTTCGGGACAGTCGGCGGGAGAGACCCAGTACTTC | CASSSGQSAGETQYF
. | few | TRBJ1-1 | TRBV5-5 | TGTGCCAGCAGCTACACCGGGACCCGAGCCAGGGCTTTCTTT | CASSYTGTRARAFF
. | few | TRBJ2-1 | TRBV6-2/TRBV6-3 | TGTGCCAGCAGTTGGACCCGTAATGAGCAGTTCTTC | CASSWTRNEQFF
. | . | TRBJ1-2 | TRBV6-1 | TGTGCCAGCAGTTTACAGGGTACCTATGGCTACACCTTC | CASSLQGTYGYTF
TRBD2 | . | TRBJ2-7 | TRBV27 | TGTGCCAGCACCTCGCGGACTAGCGGGAGTATCGAGCAGTACTTC | CASTSRTSGSIEQYF
TRBD1 | few | TRBJ1-5 | TRBV10-2 | TGCGCCAGCAGTGAAGGAATGGGACAGGGTAGTCAGCCCCAGCATTTT | CASSEGMGQGSQPQHF